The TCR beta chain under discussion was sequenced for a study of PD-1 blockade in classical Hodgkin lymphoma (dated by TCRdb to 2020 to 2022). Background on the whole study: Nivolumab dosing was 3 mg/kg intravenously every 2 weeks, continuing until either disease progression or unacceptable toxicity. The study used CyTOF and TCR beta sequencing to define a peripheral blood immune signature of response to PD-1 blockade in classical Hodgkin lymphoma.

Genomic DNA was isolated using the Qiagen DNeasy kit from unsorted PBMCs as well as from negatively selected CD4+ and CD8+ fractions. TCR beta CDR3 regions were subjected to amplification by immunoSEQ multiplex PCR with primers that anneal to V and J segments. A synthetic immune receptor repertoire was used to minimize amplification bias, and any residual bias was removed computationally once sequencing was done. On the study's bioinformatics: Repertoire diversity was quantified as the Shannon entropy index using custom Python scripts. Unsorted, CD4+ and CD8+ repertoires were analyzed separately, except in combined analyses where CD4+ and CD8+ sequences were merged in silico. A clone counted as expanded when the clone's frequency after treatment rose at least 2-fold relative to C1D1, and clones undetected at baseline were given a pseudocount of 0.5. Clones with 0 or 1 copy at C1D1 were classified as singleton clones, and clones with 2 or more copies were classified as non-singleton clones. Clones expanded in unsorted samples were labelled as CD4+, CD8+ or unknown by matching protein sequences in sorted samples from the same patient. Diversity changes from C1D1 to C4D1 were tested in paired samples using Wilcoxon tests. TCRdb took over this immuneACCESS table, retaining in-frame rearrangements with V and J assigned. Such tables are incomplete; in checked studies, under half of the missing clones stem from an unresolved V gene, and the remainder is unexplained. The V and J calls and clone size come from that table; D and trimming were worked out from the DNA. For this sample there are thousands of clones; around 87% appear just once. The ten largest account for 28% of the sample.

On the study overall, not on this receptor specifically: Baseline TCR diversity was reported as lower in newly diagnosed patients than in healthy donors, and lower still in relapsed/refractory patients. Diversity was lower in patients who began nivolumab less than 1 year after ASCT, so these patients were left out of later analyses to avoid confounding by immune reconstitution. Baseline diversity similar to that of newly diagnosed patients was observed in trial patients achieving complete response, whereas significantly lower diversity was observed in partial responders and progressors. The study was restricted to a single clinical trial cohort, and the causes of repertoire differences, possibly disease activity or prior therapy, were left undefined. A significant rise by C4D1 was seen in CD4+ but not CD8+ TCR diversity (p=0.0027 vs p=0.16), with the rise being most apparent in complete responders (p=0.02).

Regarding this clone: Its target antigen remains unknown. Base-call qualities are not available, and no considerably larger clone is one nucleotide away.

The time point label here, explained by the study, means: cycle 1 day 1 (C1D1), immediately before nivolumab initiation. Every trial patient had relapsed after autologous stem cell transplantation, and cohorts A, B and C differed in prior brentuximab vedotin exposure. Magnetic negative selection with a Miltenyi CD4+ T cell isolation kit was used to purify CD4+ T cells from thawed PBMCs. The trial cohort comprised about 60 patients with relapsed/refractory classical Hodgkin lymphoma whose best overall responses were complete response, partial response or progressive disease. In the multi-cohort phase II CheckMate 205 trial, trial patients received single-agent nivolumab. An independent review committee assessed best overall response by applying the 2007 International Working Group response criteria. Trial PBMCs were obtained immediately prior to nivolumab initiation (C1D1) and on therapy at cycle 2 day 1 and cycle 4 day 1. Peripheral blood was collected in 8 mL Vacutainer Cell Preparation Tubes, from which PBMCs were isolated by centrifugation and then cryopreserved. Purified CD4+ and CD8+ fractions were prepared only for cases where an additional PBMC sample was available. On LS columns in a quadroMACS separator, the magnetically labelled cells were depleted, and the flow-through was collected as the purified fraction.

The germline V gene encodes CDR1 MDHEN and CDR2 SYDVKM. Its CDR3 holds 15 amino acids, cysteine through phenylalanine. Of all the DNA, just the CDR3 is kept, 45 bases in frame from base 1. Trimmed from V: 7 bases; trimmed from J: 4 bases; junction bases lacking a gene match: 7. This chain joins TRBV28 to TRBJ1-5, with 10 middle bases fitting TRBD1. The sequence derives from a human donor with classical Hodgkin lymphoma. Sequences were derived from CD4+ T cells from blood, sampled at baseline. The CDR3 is CASTPRTGGNQPQHF. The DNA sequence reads TGTGCCAGCACTCCGAGGACAGGGGGAAATCAGCCCCAGCATTTT.